The 24 T cell receptor beta chains below all came from one sample that was sequenced in a study of T cells in Graves' hyperthyroidism and ophthalmopathy. Amplified regions were TCR beta CDR3 sequences from RNA transcripts. The study used the HTBI primer set for a first-round RT-PCR of the TCR CDR3. TCRdb re-called the multiplex PCR reads through MiXCR, storing one row per CDR3 protein. This table holds hundreds of thousands of distinct CDR3 sequences, over 12% found once. Sequenced input: blood. The origin of the receptors is a woman aged 40-49 years with Graves' ophthalmopathy.

This clonotype has just a few counts. The conserved final phenylalanine or tryptophan is absent from the CDR3, which likely points to a read error. The rearrangement uses TRBV4-1 and TRBJ2-5; TRBD2 might be the D (6 bases). The CDR3 has 17 amino acids. V lost 0 bases to trimming and J lost 2 bases, with 16 bases between them. Germline-derived CDR1 and CDR2 are MGHRA and YSYEKL. CDR3 in amino acids: CASSQEPWVSGQETQYL. The CDR3, as DNA: TGCGCCAGCAGCCAAGAACCCTGGGTGAGCGGGCAAGAGACCCAGTACCTC.

A note on this clonotype: Just one base apart from a much larger clone, this may be a read error. The chain carries TRBV28 and TRBJ2-7, with D perhaps TRBD2 (6 bases). From germline, CDR1 is MDHEN and CDR2 SYDVKM. This CDR3 has 13 amino acids. CDR3 in amino acids: CASSGGPPYGQYF. The CDR3 DNA follows: TGTGCCAGCAGCGGAGGGCCGCCCTACGGGCAGTACTTC.

Many counts were recorded for this clonotype. The chain is built from TRBV19 and TRBJ2-2; 9 bases map to TRBD2. V trimming: 4 bases; J trimming: 6 bases; junction bases outside the gene matches: 12. There are 17 residues in the CDR3. Germline CDR1 reads LNHDA; CDR2 reads SQIVND (reference sequence). CDR3: CASSTVGLAGWAGELFF. The DNA of the CDR3 is TGTGCCAGTAGTACCGTCGGGCTAGCGGGATGGGCCGGGGAGCTGTTTTTT.

This clonotype turned up a few times. This chain connects TRBV27 to TRBJ2-7, with 8 bases lining up with TRBD2. Trimming took 8 bases from V and 2 from J; bases not matched to a gene: 8. The CDR3 runs to 14 residues. Germline V gives CDR1 MNHEY, CDR2 SMNVEV (reference sequence). The CDR3 sequence: CASAGGLYPYEQYF. CDR3 sequence (DNA): TGTGCCAGCGCGGGGGGACTTTACCCCTACGAGCAGTACTTC.

The chain joins TRBV5-1 to TRBJ1-3; 8 bases align to TRBD1. V lost 4 bases, J lost 10 bases, and 22 bases stayed unmatched. Germline V CDR1 and CDR2: SGHRS, YFSETQ. CDR3 length: 18 residues. CDR3 bases: TGCGCCAGCAGCCCAAAGCCCCCGGGACAGGCCACCCTAACGACCATATATTTT. Protein product: CASSPKPPGQATLTTIYF.

As to this clonotype: The junction shows a germline mismatch at one end, possibly a read error. CDR3 in DNA: TGCAGTGCTAGAGGGTGGGGGACGTACGAGCAGTGCTTC. Translated, it gives CSARGWGTYEQCF. The V gene is TRBV20-1, the J gene TRBJ2-7; possibly TRBD1 or TRBD2 for D (5 bases each). In germline, CDR1 is DFQATT, CDR2 SNEGSKA (reference sequence). CDR3 length equals 13 residues.

This clonotype has ten or more counts. This chain joins TRBV27 and TRBJ2-4, with D uncertain. This CDR3 contains 13 residues. The V and J ends lost 3 bases and 0 bases respectively, with 3 bases between them. Germline CDR1 and CDR2: MNHEY and SMNVEV (reference sequence). The CDR3 protein is CASSFLAKNIQYF. The CDR3 coding sequence is TGTGCCAGCAGTTTCCTAGCCAAAAACATTCAGTACTTC.

This clonotype was seen ten or more times. This chain joins TRBV29-1 and TRBJ2-5; D remains ambiguous. From germline, CDR1 is SQVTM and CDR2 ANQGSEA. CDR3 size: 12 residues. Trimming took 4 bases from V and 4 from J, leaving 10 bases between them. DNA for the CDR3: TGCAGCGTTGTAATTGGGTCAGAGACCCAGTACTTC. It encodes CSVVIGSETQYF.

This clonotype was seen repeatedly, ten times or more. V usage is TRBV19 and J usage is TRBJ2-7; D uncertain. The CDR3 extends over 14 amino acids. Trimming left V 1 base short and J 8 bases short, with 15 bases between. Per germline, CDR1 LNHDA and CDR2 SQIVND (reference sequence). The DNA of the CDR3 is TGTGCCAGTAGTATAGGTGGTAACCTCCGACAGCAGTACTTC. Translating gives CASSIGGNLRQQYF.

This clonotype has ten or more counts. The CDR3 sequence: CASSYSVGSTEAFF. The DNA of the CDR3 is TGTGCCAGCAGTTACTCGGTAGGGAGTACTGAAGCTTTCTTT. This chain joins TRBV6-2 or TRBV6-3 and TRBJ1-1; D remains ambiguous. There are 14 residues in the CDR3. The germline gives CDR1 MNHEY, CDR2 SVGEGT. Trimming stripped 0 bases from V and 5 bases from J, with 10 bases between.

The chain couples TRBV18 to TRBJ2-5; no reliable D call. V lost 3 bases, J lost 4 bases, and 15 bases lay in between. Looked up from germline, CDR1 is KGHSH and CDR2 is LQKENI. The length of the CDR3 is 15 residues. CDR3 bases: TGTGCCAGCTCACCCCAGGACGCAAGTGGAGAGACCCAGTACTTC. Protein product: CASSPQDASGETQYF.

A few counts support this clonotype. This sequence joins TRBV28 and TRBJ2-2; TRBD2 matches at 15 bases. Germline values: CDR1 MDHEN, CDR2 SYDVKM. Germline trimming cut 6 bases from V and 5 bases from J; bases unmatched to any gene: 7. The CDR3 runs 17 residues. The CDR3 DNA reads TGTGCCAGCAGGGTACCGGGACTAGCGGGAGGAACCGGGGAGCTGTTTTTT. Its translation is CASRVPGLAGGTGELFF.

This clonotype was recorded many times. The chain couples TRBV6-5 to TRBJ2-5; D is perhaps TRBD1 (6 bases). The CDR3 runs to 14 residues. Trimming shortened V by 4 bases and J by 1 base, and 10 bases separated the two germline ends. The germline V gene has CDR1 MNHEY and CDR2 SVGAGI. Written as DNA, the CDR3 is TGTGCCAGCAGTTTTTGGGGGCCCCAAGAGACCCAGTACTTC. It codes for CASSFWGPQETQYF.

In this sample, this clonotype turned up many times. The genes are TRBV2 and TRBJ2-5, with 7 bases aligning to TRBD2. CDR1 is SNHLY, CDR2 FYNNEI, per germline. CDR3 size: 14 residues. J was trimmed by 7 bases and V by 6 bases; bases with no gene match: 11. The CDR3 bases are TGTGCCAGCAGCTACAATCGACTAGCAGTGACCCAGTACTTC. The encoded protein is CASSYNRLAVTQYF.

This clonotype was observed a few times. One end of the junction varies from germline; a read error may be responsible. CDR3 protein: CVSSFLTGNYGYTF. In nucleotides, the CDR3 is TGTGTCAGCAGTTTTCTGACAGGGAACTATGGCTACACCTTC. The V call is TRBV27, the J call TRBJ1-2; 7 nucleotides match TRBD1. The CDR3 spans 14 residues. Germline values: CDR1 MNHEY, CDR2 SMNVEV (reference sequence).

This clonotype occurred many times. This chain connects TRBV2 to TRBJ2-2, with D possibly being TRBD1 (6 bases). The CDR3 length is 14 residues. Trimming left V 6 bases short and J 6 bases short, with 14 bases between. Per the germline V gene, CDR1 is SNHLY and CDR2 is FYNNEI. The CDR3 DNA reads as TGTGCCAGCAGCGACCATACAGGGTCCGGGGAGCTGTTTTTT. Protein product: CASSDHTGSGELFF. Using reference TRBV2 and TRBJ2-2 for the parts outside the CDR3, the full variable domain is EPEVTQTPSHQVTQMGQEVILRCVPISNHLYFYWYRQILGQKVEFLVSFYNNEISEKSEIFDDQFSVERPDGSNFTLKIRSTKLEDSAMYFCASSDHTGSGELFFGEGSRLTVL.

This clonotype was found many times. V gene TRBV29-1 combines with J gene TRBJ2-7; TRBD2 matches at 10 bases. The V and J ends lost 7 bases and 3 bases, in that order; junction bases with no gene match: 12. CDR3 length equals 15 residues. Per germline, CDR1 SQVTM and CDR2 ANQGSEA. CDR3 in amino acids: CSAARAGGVSYEQYF. The CDR3 DNA reads TGCAGCGCCGCACGAGCGGGAGGGGTTAGCTACGAGCAGTACTTC.

This clonotype was seen at least ten times. The rearrangement joins TRBV5-1 to TRBJ1-1, with D unresolved. Trimming shortened V by 7 bases and J by 1 base, and 11 bases separated the two germline ends. Germline V gene lookup returns CDR1 SGHRS and CDR2 YFSETQ. There are 13 residues in the CDR3. The CDR3 is CASASQENTEAFF. The CDR3 DNA reads as TGCGCCAGCGCCAGTCAGGAGAACACTGAAGCTTTCTTT.

This clonotype showed up just a few times. J is TRBJ1-1 and V is TRBV25-1; TRBD1 matches at 7 bases. This CDR3 has 14 amino acids. Per the germline V gene, CDR1 is MGHDK and CDR2 is SYGVNS. The V segment lost 6 bases and the J segment 6 bases; nucleotides outside the gene matches: 10. The CDR3: CASRTLDRPAEAFF. CDR3 nucleotides: TGTGCCAGCAGAACTCTGGACAGGCCGGCTGAAGCTTTCTTT.

This clonotype was seen a handful of times. This chain links TRBV7-2 with TRBJ2-2, with D perhaps matching TRBD1 (6 bases). Trimming stripped 5 bases from V and 6 bases from J, with 13 bases between. The CDR3 totals 14 residues. The germline gives CDR1 SGHTA, CDR2 FQGNSA. The CDR3 sequence is CASSRQVTAGELFF. The CDR3 region has the DNA TGTGCCAGCAGCCGACAGGTTACCGCCGGGGAGCTGTTTTTT.

This clonotype was detected ten times or more. J is TRBJ2-7 and V is TRBV20-1, with D tentatively TRBD2 (5 bases). The V and J ends lost 6 bases and 0 bases respectively, with 12 bases between them. The CDR3 spans 13 residues. Germline CDR1 and CDR2: DFQATT and SNEGSKA (reference sequence). CDR3 DNA: TGCAGTGCGTCGAGGGAGAGCTCCTACGAGCAGTACTTC. This sequence encodes CSASRESSYEQYF.

This clonotype occurred a few times. V usage is TRBV12-5 and J usage is TRBJ2-2; D is possibly TRBD2 (6 bases). This CDR3 contains 14 residues. The germline V gene has CDR1 LGHNT and CDR2 FRNRAP. Trimming took 8 bases from V and 0 from J, leaving 10 bases between them. Here the CDR3 reads CASRGDANTGELFF. CDR3 in DNA: TGTGCTAGTCGCGGGGATGCGAACACCGGGGAGCTGTTTTTT. The full variable domain, with the rest looked up from reference TRBV12-5 and TRBJ2-2, is DARVTQTPRHKVTEMGQEVTMRCQPILGHNTVFWYRQTMMQGLELLAYFRNRAPLDDSGMPKDRFSAEMPDATLATLKIQPSEPRDSAVYFCASRGDANTGELFFGEGSRLTVL.

This clonotype was counted at least ten times. The chain employs TRBV28 and TRBJ2-5, with 8 positions matching TRBD2. The CDR3 is made up of 14 amino acids. J gave up 4 bases and V 3 bases, and 4 bases lay outside the gene matches. Germline CDR1 is MDHEN and CDR2 is SYDVKM. Written as DNA, the CDR3 is TGTGCCAGCAGTTTCAGCGGGAGTCTAGAGACCCAGTACTTC. As protein: CASSFSGSLETQYF.

This chain connects TRBV6-5 to TRBJ2-7; TRBD1 aligns across 9 bases. The CDR3 is made up of 15 amino acids. From germline, CDR1 is MNHEY and CDR2 SVGAGI. J lost 5 bases, V lost 4 bases, and 9 bases had no gene match. CDR3 nucleotides: TGTGCCAGCAGTTCCTTGGGACAGGGTCTGAACGAGCAGTACTTC. It translates to CASSSLGQGLNEQYF.